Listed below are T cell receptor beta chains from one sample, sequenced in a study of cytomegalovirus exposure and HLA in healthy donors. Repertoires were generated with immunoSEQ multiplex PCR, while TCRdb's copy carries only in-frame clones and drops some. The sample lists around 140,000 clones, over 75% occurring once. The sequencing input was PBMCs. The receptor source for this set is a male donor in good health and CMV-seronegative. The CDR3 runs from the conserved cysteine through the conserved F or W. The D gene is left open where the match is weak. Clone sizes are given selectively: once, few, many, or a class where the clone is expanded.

cdr3_aa: CASRSAGGAYNEQFF
cdr3_nt: TGTGCCAGCAGGTCGGCGGGGGGGGCCTACAATGAGCAGTTCTTC
v_call: TRBV5-4
clone_size: .
d_call: TRBD2
j_call: TRBJ2-1

cdr3_aa: CASRSGEGANVLTF
cdr3_nt: TGTGCCAGCAGATCAGGGGAAGGGGCCAACGTCCTGACTTTC
v_call: TRBV6-5
clone_size: once
d_call: .
j_call: TRBJ2-6

cdr3_aa: CASSPREISYGYTF
cdr3_nt: TGTGCCAGCAGTCCCCGGGAGATCTCTTATGGCTACACCTTC
v_call: TRBV27
clone_size: .
d_call: .
j_call: TRBJ1-2

cdr3_aa: CAWTRDSNNSPLHF
cdr3_nt: TGTGCCTGGACCCGGGACAGCAATAATTCACCCCTCCACTTT
v_call: TRBV30
clone_size: few
d_call: TRBD1
j_call: TRBJ1-6

cdr3_aa: CASSFGQGRNEQFF
cdr3_nt: TGTGCCAGCAGCTTCGGACAGGGCAGGAATGAGCAGTTCTTC
v_call: TRBV7-2
clone_size: .
d_call: TRBD1
j_call: TRBJ2-1

cdr3_aa: CASSLQGGGTYNSPLHF
cdr3_nt: TGCGCCAGCAGCCTCCAAGGGGGGGGAACCTATAATTCACCCCTCCACTTT
v_call: TRBV4-1
clone_size: .
d_call: .
j_call: TRBJ1-6

cdr3_aa: CASSQVLASVSYEQYF
cdr3_nt: TGTGCCAGCAGCCAAGTCCTCGCCAGCGTCTCCTACGAGCAGTACTTC
v_call: TRBV4-2
clone_size: .
d_call: .
j_call: TRBJ2-7

cdr3_aa: CASSLLLESQQYF
cdr3_nt: TGTGCCAGCAGCTTACTCCTAGAATCCCAGCAGTACTTC
v_call: TRBV5-4
clone_size: .
d_call: .
j_call: TRBJ2-7

cdr3_aa: CASSVAGDTQYF
cdr3_nt: TGTGCCAGCAGCGTCGCGGGAGATACGCAGTATTTT
v_call: TRBV9
clone_size: .
d_call: .
j_call: TRBJ2-3

cdr3_aa: CASSQKTGWNTEAFF
cdr3_nt: TGTGCCAGCAGCCAAAAGACAGGTTGGAACACTGAAGCTTTCTTT
v_call: TRBV5-8
clone_size: .
d_call: .
j_call: TRBJ1-1

cdr3_aa: CASSLEGTGFTEAFF
cdr3_nt: TGTGCCAGCAGCTTGGAAGGGACAGGGTTCACTGAAGCTTTCTTT
v_call: TRBV5-8
clone_size: .
d_call: TRBD1
j_call: TRBJ1-1

cdr3_aa: CASSLVIETQYF
cdr3_nt: TGTGCCAGCAGCTTGGTAATAGAGACCCAGTACTTC
v_call: TRBV5-6
clone_size: .
d_call: .
j_call: TRBJ2-5

cdr3_aa: CASFGASSYNEQFF
cdr3_nt: TGTGCCAGCTTCGGAGCCAGCTCCTACAATGAGCAGTTCTTC
v_call: TRBV28
clone_size: .
d_call: .
j_call: TRBJ2-1

cdr3_aa: CASSSGLAGEQYF
cdr3_nt: TGTGCCAGCAGTTCGGGACTAGCGGGGGAGCAGTACTTC
v_call: TRBV6-6
clone_size: .
d_call: TRBD2
j_call: TRBJ2-7

cdr3_aa: CASGSEPMTGTEGFSGANVLTF
cdr3_nt: TGTGCTAGTGGTTCTGAACCGATGACCGGGACGGAGGGATTCTCTGGGGCCAACGTCCTGACTTTC
v_call: TRBV12-5
clone_size: .
d_call: .
j_call: TRBJ2-6

cdr3_aa: CASTPLASGRAEQYF
cdr3_nt: TGTGCCAGCACCCCGCTCGCTAGCGGGAGGGCCGAGCAGTACTTC
v_call: TRBV27
clone_size: .
d_call: TRBD2
j_call: TRBJ2-7

cdr3_aa: CASSLTAQNSGGEQFF
cdr3_nt: TGTGCCAGCAGCTTAACGGCGCAGAATAGCGGGGGAGAGCAGTTCTTC
v_call: TRBV7-2
clone_size: few
d_call: TRBD2
j_call: TRBJ2-1

cdr3_aa: CASSLYNQPQHF
cdr3_nt: TGTGCCAGCAGTCTCTATAATCAGCCCCAGCATTTT
v_call: TRBV28
clone_size: .
d_call: .
j_call: TRBJ1-5

cdr3_aa: CATSSSVYNEQFF
cdr3_nt: TGTGCCACCAGCAGTAGCGTTTACAATGAGCAGTTCTTC
v_call: TRBV15
clone_size: .
d_call: .
j_call: TRBJ2-1

cdr3_aa: CASSPLPRGQETQYF
cdr3_nt: TGCGCCAGCAGCCCCCTTCCCAGAGGCCAAGAGACCCAGTACTTC
v_call: TRBV5-1
clone_size: .
d_call: .
j_call: TRBJ2-5

cdr3_aa: CASTLAGGGNEQFF
cdr3_nt: TGTGCCAGCACTCTAGCGGGAGGGGGCAATGAGCAGTTCTTC
v_call: TRBV6-5
clone_size: .
d_call: TRBD2
j_call: TRBJ2-1

cdr3_aa: CASRAGGASNEKLFF
cdr3_nt: TGTGCCAGCAGGGCAGGAGGCGCATCTAATGAAAAACTGTTTTTT
v_call: TRBV6-6
clone_size: once
d_call: .
j_call: TRBJ1-4

cdr3_aa: CASRLQGAGTEAFF
cdr3_nt: TGCGCCAGCCGTTTACAGGGGGCCGGTACTGAAGCTTTCTTT
v_call: TRBV10-2
clone_size: .
d_call: TRBD1
j_call: TRBJ1-1

cdr3_aa: CASSGGGRLAGGYLSVNEQFF
cdr3_nt: TGTGCCAGCAGCGGGGGGGGTAGGCTAGCGGGAGGGTACTTAAGCGTGAATGAGCAGTTCTTC
v_call: TRBV9
clone_size: once
d_call: TRBD2
j_call: TRBJ2-1

cdr3_aa: CASSFSRDNTDTQYF
cdr3_nt: TGTGCCAGCAGCTTCTCCCGGGACAACACAGATACGCAGTATTTT
v_call: TRBV5-6
clone_size: .
d_call: .
j_call: TRBJ2-3

cdr3_aa: CASISRYTGELFF
cdr3_nt: TGTGCCAGTATTTCCAGGTACACCGGGGAGCTGTTTTTC
v_call: TRBV19
clone_size: .
d_call: .
j_call: TRBJ2-2

cdr3_aa: CASSPGQGLSTEAFF
cdr3_nt: TGTGCCAGCAGTCCGGGACAGGGGTTGAGCACTGAAGCTTTCTTT
v_call: TRBV2
clone_size: .
d_call: TRBD1
j_call: TRBJ1-1

cdr3_aa: CSLMAGGTDTQYF
cdr3_nt: TGCAGCCTGATGGCGGGAGGGACAGATACGCAGTATTTT
v_call: TRBV29-1
clone_size: .
d_call: TRBD2
j_call: TRBJ2-3

cdr3_aa: CAWSGAGQGWGAQHF
cdr3_nt: TGTGCCTGGAGTGGGGCAGGACAGGGGTGGGGGGCCCAGCATTTT
v_call: TRBV30
clone_size: once
d_call: TRBD1
j_call: TRBJ1-5

cdr3_aa: CASSQDKAGGPLDTQYF
cdr3_nt: TGCGCCAGCAGCCAAGATAAGGCGGGAGGGCCCCTAGATACGCAGTATTTT
v_call: TRBV4-3
clone_size: .
d_call: TRBD2
j_call: TRBJ2-3

cdr3_aa: CASSQRREGPQETQYF
cdr3_nt: TGCGCCAGCAGCCAGAGAAGGGAGGGCCCCCAAGAGACCCAGTACTTC
v_call: TRBV4-3
clone_size: .
d_call: TRBD2
j_call: TRBJ2-5

cdr3_aa: CASSDSGALVGEQFF
cdr3_nt: TGTGCCAGTAGTGATAGCGGGGCTTTGGTGGGTGAGCAGTTCTTC
v_call: TRBV19
clone_size: few
d_call: TRBD2
j_call: TRBJ2-1

cdr3_aa: CASSQGLGYEQYF
cdr3_nt: TGCGCCAGCAGCCAAGGACTCGGCTACGAGCAGTACTTC
v_call: TRBV4-1
clone_size: .
d_call: .
j_call: TRBJ2-7

cdr3_aa: CASSWDRAETQYF
cdr3_nt: TGTGCCAGCAGCTGGGACAGAGCGGAGACCCAGTACTTC
v_call: TRBV7-8
clone_size: few
d_call: TRBD1
j_call: TRBJ2-5

cdr3_aa: CASRVWTPMNTEAFF
cdr3_nt: TGTGCCAGCAGAGTTTGGACACCCATGAACACTGAAGCTTTCTTT
v_call: TRBV6-5
clone_size: .
d_call: .
j_call: TRBJ1-1

cdr3_aa: CASSPRTDKDIQYF
cdr3_nt: TGTGCCAGCAGCCCCCGGACAGATAAAGACATTCAGTACTTC
v_call: TRBV11-2
clone_size: .
d_call: .
j_call: TRBJ2-4

cdr3_aa: CASSPAIDTQYF
cdr3_nt: TGTGCCAGCTCACCAGCGATAGATACGCAGTATTTT
v_call: TRBV18
clone_size: .
d_call: .
j_call: TRBJ2-3

cdr3_aa: CASSSSSGSADTQYF
cdr3_nt: TGTGCCAGCAGCTCATCTAGCGGGAGTGCAGATACGCAGTATTTT
v_call: TRBV11-2
clone_size: .
d_call: TRBD2
j_call: TRBJ2-3

cdr3_aa: CASSLVSSGSYEQYF
cdr3_nt: TGCGCCAGCAGCTTGGTTTCCAGCGGATCCTACGAGCAGTACTTC
v_call: TRBV5-1
clone_size: .
d_call: .
j_call: TRBJ2-7

cdr3_aa: CASSRDNYQPQHF
cdr3_nt: TGCGCCAGCAGCAGAGACAATTATCAGCCCCAGCATTTT
v_call: TRBV4-1
clone_size: .
d_call: .
j_call: TRBJ1-5

cdr3_aa: CASSQANSYEQYF
cdr3_nt: TGCGCCAGCAGCCAAGCCAACTCCTACGAGCAGTACTTC
v_call: TRBV4-1
clone_size: .
d_call: .
j_call: TRBJ2-7

cdr3_aa: CASSPREGSDYGYTF
cdr3_nt: TGTGCCAGCTCACCACGGGAGGGAAGTGACTATGGCTACACCTTC
v_call: TRBV18
clone_size: .
d_call: .
j_call: TRBJ1-2

cdr3_aa: CAISESERPYNEKLFF
cdr3_nt: TGTGCCATCAGTGAGTCGGAGAGGCCATATAATGAAAAACTGTTTTTT
v_call: TRBV10-3
clone_size: .
d_call: .
j_call: TRBJ1-4

cdr3_aa: CASSPLGRVIYEQYF
cdr3_nt: TGTGCCAGCAGCCCCCTCGGTCGGGTAATCTACGAGCAGTACTTC
v_call: TRBV7-3
clone_size: .
d_call: .
j_call: TRBJ2-7

cdr3_aa: CASSLGLAGIYEQYF
cdr3_nt: TGTGCCAGCTCACTCGGACTAGCGGGAATATACGAGCAGTACTTC
v_call: TRBV18
clone_size: .
d_call: TRBD2
j_call: TRBJ2-7

cdr3_aa: CASSPPLSPGFNQPQHF
cdr3_nt: TGTGCCAGCTCACCACCTCTGTCTCCCGGGTTCAATCAGCCCCAGCATTTT
v_call: TRBV18
clone_size: once
d_call: .
j_call: TRBJ1-5

cdr3_aa: CASSWTGGGTDTQYF
cdr3_nt: TGCGCCAGCAGCTGGACAGGGGGCGGGACAGATACGCAGTATTTT
v_call: TRBV5-1
clone_size: .
d_call: TRBD1
j_call: TRBJ2-3

cdr3_aa: CASSPGTGVHRELFF
cdr3_nt: TGTGCCAGCTCCCCCGGGACAGGGGTACACCGGGAGCTGTTTTTT
v_call: TRBV18
clone_size: .
d_call: TRBD1
j_call: TRBJ2-2

cdr3_aa: CASSPGTGLTEAFF
cdr3_nt: TGTGCCAGCAGCCCCGGGACAGGGCTCACTGAAGCTTTCTTT
v_call: TRBV7-9
clone_size: once
d_call: TRBD1
j_call: TRBJ1-1

cdr3_aa: CASAGQMNSPLHF
cdr3_nt: TGTGCCAGCGCGGGACAGATGAATTCACCCCTCCACTTT
v_call: TRBV6-1
clone_size: few
d_call: TRBD1
j_call: TRBJ1-6

cdr3_aa: CASSLRGGAKNIQYF
cdr3_nt: TGTGCCAGCAGTTTAAGGGGGGGGGCCAAAAACATTCAGTACTTC
v_call: TRBV27
clone_size: .
d_call: .
j_call: TRBJ2-4

cdr3_aa: CASSYSTDYVQYF
cdr3_nt: TGTGCCAGCAGTTACTCGACTGATTACGTGCAGTACTTC
v_call: TRBV6-5
clone_size: .
d_call: .
j_call: TRBJ2-7

cdr3_aa: CASSSPSEDTQYF
cdr3_nt: TGTGCCAGTAGCTCCCCTAGCGAAGATACGCAGTATTTT
v_call: TRBV19
clone_size: .
d_call: .
j_call: TRBJ2-3

cdr3_aa: CASKSNFTDTQYF
cdr3_nt: TGTGCCAGCAAATCTAATTTCACAGATACGCAGTATTTT
v_call: TRBV6-5
clone_size: few
d_call: .
j_call: TRBJ2-3